A single T cell receptor beta chain is shown here with its context. Antigen: not known. The sample originates from a study of shared clonotypes between healthy human individuals. TCRdb keeps only in-frame clones here, not all; method: immunoSEQ multiplex PCR. The repertoire holds 1,400,000 or so clones, around 98.5% seen once, with around 0.33% in the top ten. Findings of the study overall: Across subsets, estimated richness was generally greater for naive than for memory populations.

The sequenced sample was naive CD4+ T cells sorted from blood. Sample subset: CD45RA+ positively selected. The TCR originated in a young man in good health.

CDR3 amino acids: CASRRLAGADTQYF. The CDR3 nucleotides are TGTGCCAGCAGGAGACTAGCCGGGGCAGATACGCAGTATTTT. The rearrangement uses TRBV6-5 and TRBJ2-3; 7 nucleotides line up with TRBD2. Germline CDR1 and CDR2: MNHEY and SVGAGI. J was trimmed by 4 bases and V by 6 bases; bases with no gene match: 7. The CDR3 extends over 14 amino acids.